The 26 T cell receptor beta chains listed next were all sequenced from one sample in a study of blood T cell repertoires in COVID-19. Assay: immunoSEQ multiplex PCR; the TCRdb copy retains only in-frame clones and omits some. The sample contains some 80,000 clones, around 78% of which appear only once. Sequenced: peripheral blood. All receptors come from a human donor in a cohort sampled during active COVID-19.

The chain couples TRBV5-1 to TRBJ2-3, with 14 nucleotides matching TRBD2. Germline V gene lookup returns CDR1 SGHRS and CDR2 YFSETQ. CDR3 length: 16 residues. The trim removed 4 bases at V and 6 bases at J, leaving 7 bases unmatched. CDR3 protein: CASSPGLAGAGDTQYF. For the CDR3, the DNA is TGCGCCAGCAGCCCGGGACTAGCGGGAGCCGGGGATACGCAGTATTTT. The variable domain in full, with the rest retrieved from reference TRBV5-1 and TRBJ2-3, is KAGVTQTPRYLIKTRGQQVTLSCSPISGHRSVSWYQQTPGQGLQFLFEYFSETQRNKGNFPGRFSGRQFSNSRSEMNVSTLELGDSALYLCASSPGLAGAGDTQYFGPGTRLTVL.

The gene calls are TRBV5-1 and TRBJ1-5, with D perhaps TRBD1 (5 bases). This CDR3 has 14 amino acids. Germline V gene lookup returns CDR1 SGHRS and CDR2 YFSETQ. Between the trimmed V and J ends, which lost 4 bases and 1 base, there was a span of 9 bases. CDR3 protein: CASSAGPSNQPQHF. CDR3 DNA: TGCGCCAGCAGCGCGGGGCCGAGCAATCAGCCCCAGCATTTT. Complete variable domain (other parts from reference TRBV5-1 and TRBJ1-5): KAGVTQTPRYLIKTRGQQVTLSCSPISGHRSVSWYQQTPGQGLQFLFEYFSETQRNKGNFPGRFSGRQFSNSRSEMNVSTLELGDSALYLCASSAGPSNQPQHFGDGTRLSIL.

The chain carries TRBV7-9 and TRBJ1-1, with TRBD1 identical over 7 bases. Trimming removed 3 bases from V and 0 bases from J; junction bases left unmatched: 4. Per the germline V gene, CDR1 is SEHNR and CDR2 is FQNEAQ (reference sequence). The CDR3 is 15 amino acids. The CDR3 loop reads CASSFAQGMNTEAFF. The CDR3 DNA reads TGTGCCAGCAGCTTCGCACAGGGGATGAACACTGAAGCTTTCTTT.

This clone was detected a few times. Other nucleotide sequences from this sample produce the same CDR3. This CDR3 reads CASSTSSATNEKLFF. The DNA for the CDR3 is TGTGCCAGCAGCACGAGCAGCGCAACTAATGAAAAACTGTTTTTT. V gene TRBV7-9 combines with J gene TRBJ1-4; no clear D gene. Deletions cut 5 bases from V and 0 bases from J, with 10 bases between. Germline CDR1 and CDR2: SEHNR and FQNEAQ (reference sequence). CDR3 size: 15 residues.

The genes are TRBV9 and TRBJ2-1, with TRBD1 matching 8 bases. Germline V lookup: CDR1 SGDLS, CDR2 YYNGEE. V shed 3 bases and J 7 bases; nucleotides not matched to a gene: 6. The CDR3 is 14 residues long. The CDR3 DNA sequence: TGTGCCAGCAGCGCGCAGACAGGGGATAATGAGCAGTTCTTC. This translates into CASSAQTGDNEQFF.

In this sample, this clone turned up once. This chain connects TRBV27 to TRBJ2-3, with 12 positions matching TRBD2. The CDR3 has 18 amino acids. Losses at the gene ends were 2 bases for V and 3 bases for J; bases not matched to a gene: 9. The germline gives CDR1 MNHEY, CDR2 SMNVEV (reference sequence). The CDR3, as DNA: TGTGCCAGCAGTTTAACGGCTAGCGGGGGGGCCGGGACAGATACGCAGTATTTT. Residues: CASSLTASGGAGTDTQYF.

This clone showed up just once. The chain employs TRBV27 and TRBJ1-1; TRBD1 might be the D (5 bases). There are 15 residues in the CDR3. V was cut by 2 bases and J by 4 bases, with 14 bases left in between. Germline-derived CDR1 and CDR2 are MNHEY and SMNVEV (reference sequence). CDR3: CASSLGGFDGTEAFF. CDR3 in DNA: TGTGCCAGCAGTTTAGGGGGGTTCGATGGCACTGAAGCTTTCTTT.

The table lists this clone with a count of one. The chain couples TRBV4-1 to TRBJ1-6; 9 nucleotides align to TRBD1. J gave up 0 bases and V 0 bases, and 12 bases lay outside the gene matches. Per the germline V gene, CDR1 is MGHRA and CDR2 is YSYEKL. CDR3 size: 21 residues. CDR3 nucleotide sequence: TGCGCCAGCAGCCAAGATATACGGACAGGGGCCCAGAGCTCCTATAATTCACCCCTCCACTTT. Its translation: CASSQDIRTGAQSSYNSPLHF.

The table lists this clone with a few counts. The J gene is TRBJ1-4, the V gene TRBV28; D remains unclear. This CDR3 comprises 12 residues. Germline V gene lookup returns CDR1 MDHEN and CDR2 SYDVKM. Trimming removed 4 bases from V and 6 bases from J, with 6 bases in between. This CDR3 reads CASSYTYEKLFF. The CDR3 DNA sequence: TGTGCCAGCAGTTACACCTATGAAAAACTGTTTTTT.

CDR3 sequence: CARKTPGEQFF. DNA for the CDR3: TGTGCCAGGAAGACGCCGGGTGAGCAGTTCTTC. The chain couples TRBV13 to TRBJ2-1; D ambiguous. This CDR3 comprises 11 residues. Germline assignment: CDR1 PRHDT and CDR2 FYEKMQ (reference sequence). V lost 9 bases and J 9 bases, leaving 12 bases between the germline ends.

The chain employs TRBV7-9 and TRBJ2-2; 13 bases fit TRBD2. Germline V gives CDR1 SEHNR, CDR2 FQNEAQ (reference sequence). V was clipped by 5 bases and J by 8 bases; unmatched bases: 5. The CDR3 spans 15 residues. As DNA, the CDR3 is TGTGCCAGCAGCCAGGGACTAGCGGGGAGTGGGGAGCTGTTTTTT. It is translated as CASSQGLAGSGELFF.

CDR3: CASSLWTFPLDTQYF. The CDR3 region has the DNA TGTGCCAGCAGTCTTTGGACTTTCCCCCTAGATACGCAGTATTTT. The chain links TRBV7-9 to TRBJ2-3; D perhaps matches TRBD2 (5 bases). Germline V gene lookup returns CDR1 SEHNR and CDR2 FQNEAQ (reference sequence). V lost 6 bases, J lost 5 bases, and 18 bases lay in between. This CDR3 has 15 residues.

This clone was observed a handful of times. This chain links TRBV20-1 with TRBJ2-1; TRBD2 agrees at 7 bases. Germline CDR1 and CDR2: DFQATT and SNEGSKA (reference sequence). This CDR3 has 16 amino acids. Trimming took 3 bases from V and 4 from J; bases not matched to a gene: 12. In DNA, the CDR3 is TGCAGTGCTAGTCTCCCAGGGCTAGCGGTATACAATGAGCAGTTCTTC. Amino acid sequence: CSASLPGLAVYNEQFF.

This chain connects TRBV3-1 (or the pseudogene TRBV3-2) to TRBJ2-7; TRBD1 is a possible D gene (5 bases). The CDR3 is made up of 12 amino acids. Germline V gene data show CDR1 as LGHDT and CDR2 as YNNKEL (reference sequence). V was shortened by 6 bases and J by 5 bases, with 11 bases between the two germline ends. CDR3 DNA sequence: TGTGCCAGCAGTTTTCAGGGCAACGAGCAGTACTTC. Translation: CASSFQGNEQYF.

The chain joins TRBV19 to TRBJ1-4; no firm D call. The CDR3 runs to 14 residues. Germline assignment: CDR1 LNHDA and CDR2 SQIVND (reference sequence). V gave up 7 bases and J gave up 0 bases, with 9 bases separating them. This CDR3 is CASNYLATNEKLFF. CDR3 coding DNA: TGTGCCAGTAATTACTTAGCAACTAATGAAAAACTGTTTTTT.

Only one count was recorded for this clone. CDR3 loop: CASSGSETQYF. CDR3 DNA: TGTGCCAGCAGTGGTTCGGAGACCCAGTACTTC. The rearrangement links TRBV2 to TRBJ2-5; no clear D gene. The CDR3 spans 11 residues. CDR1 and CDR2 from the germline V gene are SNHLY and FYNNEI. V was clipped by 4 bases and J by 5 bases, with 5 bases between them.

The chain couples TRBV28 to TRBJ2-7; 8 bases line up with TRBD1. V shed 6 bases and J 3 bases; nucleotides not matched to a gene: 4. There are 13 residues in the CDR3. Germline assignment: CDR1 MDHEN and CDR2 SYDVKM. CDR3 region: CASRWDRSYEQYF. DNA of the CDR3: TGTGCCAGCAGGTGGGACAGGAGCTACGAGCAGTACTTC.

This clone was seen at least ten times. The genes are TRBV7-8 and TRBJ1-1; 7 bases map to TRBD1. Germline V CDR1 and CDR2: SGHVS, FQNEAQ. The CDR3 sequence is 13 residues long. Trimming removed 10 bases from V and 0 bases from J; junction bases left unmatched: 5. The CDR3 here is CATHRGMNTEAFF. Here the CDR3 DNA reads TGTGCCACTCACAGGGGTATGAACACTGAAGCTTTCTTT. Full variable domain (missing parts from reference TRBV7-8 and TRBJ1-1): GAGVSQSPRYKVAKRGQDVALRCDPISGHVSLFWYQQALGQGPEFLTYFQNEAQLDKSGLPSDRFFAERPEGSVSTLKIQRTQQEDSAVYLCATHRGMNTEAFFGQGTRLTVV.

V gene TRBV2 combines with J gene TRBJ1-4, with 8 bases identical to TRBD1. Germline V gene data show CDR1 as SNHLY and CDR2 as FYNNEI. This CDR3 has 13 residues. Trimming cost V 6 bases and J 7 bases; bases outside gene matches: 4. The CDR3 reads CASRAGGGEKLFF. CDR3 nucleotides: TGTGCCAGCAGGGCAGGGGGCGGTGAAAAACTGTTTTTT.

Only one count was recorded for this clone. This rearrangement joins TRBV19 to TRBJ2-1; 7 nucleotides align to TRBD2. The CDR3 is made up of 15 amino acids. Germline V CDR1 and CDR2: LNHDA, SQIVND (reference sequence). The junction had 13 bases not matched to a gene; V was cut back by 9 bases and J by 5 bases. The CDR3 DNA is TGTGCCAGCTCCTGGTTGGCGGGAGCTCACAATGAGCAGTTCTTC. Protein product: CASSWLAGAHNEQFF.

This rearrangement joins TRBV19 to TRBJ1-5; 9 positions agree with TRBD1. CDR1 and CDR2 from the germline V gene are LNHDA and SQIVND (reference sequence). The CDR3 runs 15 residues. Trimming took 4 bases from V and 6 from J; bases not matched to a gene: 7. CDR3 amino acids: CASSNGQGPGQPQHF. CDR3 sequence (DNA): TGTGCCAGTAGTAACGGACAGGGGCCGGGTCAGCCCCAGCATTTT.

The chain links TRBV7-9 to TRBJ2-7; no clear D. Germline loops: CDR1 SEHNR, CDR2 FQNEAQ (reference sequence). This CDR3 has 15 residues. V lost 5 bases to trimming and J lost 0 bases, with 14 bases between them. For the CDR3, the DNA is TGTGCCAGCAGCCCCCCCTATACTAACTCCTACGAGCAGTACTTC. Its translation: CASSPPYTNSYEQYF.

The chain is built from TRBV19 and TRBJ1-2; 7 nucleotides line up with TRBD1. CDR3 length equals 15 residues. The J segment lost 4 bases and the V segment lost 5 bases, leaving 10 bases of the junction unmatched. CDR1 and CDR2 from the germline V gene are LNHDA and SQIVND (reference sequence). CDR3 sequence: CASSSTDRRPYGYTF. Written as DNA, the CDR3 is TGTGCCAGTAGTTCAACGGACAGGCGCCCCTATGGCTACACCTTC.

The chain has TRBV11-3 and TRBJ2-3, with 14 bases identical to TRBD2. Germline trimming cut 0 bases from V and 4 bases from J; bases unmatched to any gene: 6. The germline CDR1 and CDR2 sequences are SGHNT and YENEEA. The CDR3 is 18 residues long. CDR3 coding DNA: TGTGCCAGCAGCTTAGAGGGACTAGCGGGAGCCACTCCAGATACGCAGTATTTT. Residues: CASSLEGLAGATPDTQYF.

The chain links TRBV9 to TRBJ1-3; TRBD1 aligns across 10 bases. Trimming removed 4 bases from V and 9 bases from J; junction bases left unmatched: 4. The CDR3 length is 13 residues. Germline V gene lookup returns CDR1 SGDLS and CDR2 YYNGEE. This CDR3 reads CASSSGQGGTIYF. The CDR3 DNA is TGTGCCAGCAGCTCCGGACAGGGGGGCACCATATATTTT. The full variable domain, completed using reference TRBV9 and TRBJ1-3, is DSGVTQTPKHLITATGQRVTLRCSPRSGDLSVYWYQQSLDQGLQFLIQYYNGEERAKGNILERFSAQQFPDLHSELNLSSLELGDSALYFCASSSGQGGTIYFGEGSWLTVV.

CDR3 DNA: TGTGCCAGCAGCTTGGCGGGGATGAACACTGAAGCTTTCTTT. It codes for CASSLAGMNTEAFF. The chain combines TRBV5-4 with TRBJ1-1; D call uncertain. The CDR3 has 14 residues. Trimming cost V 0 bases and J 0 bases, with 6 bases left between them. CDR1 SGHNT and CDR2 YYREEE come from the germline V gene (reference sequence). Full variable domain (missing parts from reference TRBV5-4 and TRBJ1-1): ETGVTQSPTHLIKTRGQQVTLRCSSQSGHNTVSWYQQALGQGPQFIFQYYREEENGRGNFPPRFSGLQFPNYSSELNVNALELDDSALYLCASSLAGMNTEAFFGQGTRLTVV.